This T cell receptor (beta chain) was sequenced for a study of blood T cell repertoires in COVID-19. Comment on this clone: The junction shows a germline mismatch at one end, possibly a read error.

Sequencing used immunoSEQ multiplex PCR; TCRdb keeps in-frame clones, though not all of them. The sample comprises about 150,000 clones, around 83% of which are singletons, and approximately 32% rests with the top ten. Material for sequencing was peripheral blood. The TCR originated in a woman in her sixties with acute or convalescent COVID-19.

The CDR3 region has the DNA TGTGCCAGCTCGGGGCTGGAAGAGACTAGCAAGCCTGAGATCCAGTACTTC. It encodes CASSGLEETSKPEIQYF. V is TRBV18 and J is TRBJ2-5, with TRBD2 matching over 7 bases. The CDR3 covers 17 residues. Germline CDR1 is KGHSH and CDR2 is LQKENI.